Presented here are 18 T cell receptor beta chains from one specimen sequenced in a study of graft-versus-host responses after intestinal transplantation. Sequencing used immunoSEQ multiplex PCR; TCRdb keeps in-frame clones, though not all of them. The table has about 80,000 clones, around 92% seen once. Specimen: PBMCs, collected 98 days after intestinal transplantation. These receptors all come from a human patient who received an intestinal transplant, so some T cells may come from the graft donor.

V is TRBV6-5 and J is TRBJ2-1; possibly TRBD2 for D (5 bases). The germline V gene encodes CDR1 MNHEY and CDR2 SVGAGI. V gave up 7 bases and J gave up 7 bases, with 14 bases separating them. The CDR3 extends over 13 amino acids. CDR3 DNA sequence: TGTGCCAGCAATCGAGGGCTAGGGAATGAGCAGTTCTTC. It codes for CASNRGLGNEQFF.

The chain couples TRBV9 to TRBJ1-3; the D is unclear. Germline CDR1 is SGDLS and CDR2 is YYNGEE. V was clipped by 3 bases and J by 3 bases, with 13 bases between them. This CDR3 spans 15 amino acids. In DNA, the CDR3 is TGTGCCAGCAGCGATATACCAGGAGGTGGAAACACCATATATTTT. Translated: CASSDIPGGGNTIYF.

The chain joins TRBV13 to TRBJ1-2; 7 bases agree with TRBD1. Germline assignment: CDR1 PRHDT and CDR2 FYEKMQ (reference sequence). The V segment lost 6 bases and the J segment 5 bases; nucleotides outside the gene matches: 9. CDR3 length equals 14 residues. The CDR3 loop is CASSPGQWSYGYTF. The CDR3 bases are TGTGCCAGCAGTCCGGGACAGTGGAGTTATGGCTACACCTTC. Full variable domain (missing parts from reference TRBV13 and TRBJ1-2): AAGVIQSPRHLIKEKRETATLKCYPIPRHDTVYWYQQGPGQDPQFLISFYEKMQSDKGSIPDRFSAQQFSDYHSELNMSSLELGDSALYFCASSPGQWSYGYTFGSGTRLTVV.

J is TRBJ1-5 and V is TRBV19, with TRBD1 identical over 7 bases. CDR1 is LNHDA, CDR2 SQIVND, per germline (reference sequence). The CDR3 length is 15 residues. J was trimmed by 3 bases and V by 4 bases; bases with no gene match: 6. The CDR3: CASSRQGRDNQPQHF. For the CDR3, the DNA is TGTGCCAGTAGTAGACAGGGACGGGACAATCAGCCCCAGCATTTT.

The genes are TRBV9 and TRBJ1-2, with a tentative D call TRBD1 (6 bases). This CDR3 has 17 amino acids. From germline, CDR1 is SGDLS and CDR2 YYNGEE. V lost 1 base and J 0 bases, leaving 16 bases between the germline ends. In DNA form, the CDR3 reads TGTGCCAGCAGCGTAATGCCAGGGGCCACAGCTAACTATGGCTACACCTTC. Its translation is CASSVMPGATANYGYTF.

V is TRBV29-1 and J is TRBJ1-2; 7 bases are a match to TRBD1. Per the germline V gene, CDR1 is SQVTM and CDR2 is ANQGSEA. J gave up 4 bases and V 4 bases, and 9 bases lay outside the gene matches. This CDR3 has 14 residues. CDR3 sequence reads: CSVVPRDRSYGYTF. Here the CDR3 DNA reads TGCAGCGTTGTCCCCCGGGACAGAAGCTATGGCTACACCTTC.

To note about this clone: The same CDR3 is also encoded by other DNA sequences in this sample. V usage is TRBV2 and J usage is TRBJ2-1; D remains ambiguous. V dropped 0 bases and J dropped 2 bases, with 14 bases sitting between them. This CDR3 is built from 17 residues. Germline lookup yields CDR1 SNHLY and CDR2 FYNNEI. CDR3 bases: TGTGCCAGCAGTGAAGCAGGAGATGTATGGGCCTACAATGAGCAGTTCTTC. Its protein product is CASSEAGDVWAYNEQFF. The whole variable domain, filled in from reference TRBV2 and TRBJ2-1, reads EPEVTQTPSHQVTQMGQEVILRCVPISNHLYFYWYRQILGQKVEFLVSFYNNEISEKSEIFDDQFSVERPDGSNFTLKIRSTKLEDSAMYFCASSEAGDVWAYNEQFFGPGTRLTVL.

The chain carries TRBV11-3 and TRBJ2-1; 9 nucleotides line up with TRBD2. Germline loops: CDR1 SGHNT, CDR2 YENEEA. CDR3 length equals 17 residues. The V segment lost 4 bases and the J segment 4 bases; nucleotides outside the gene matches: 11. This CDR3 is CASSSGTAGGPYNEQFF. The CDR3, as DNA: TGTGCCAGCAGCTCCGGGACGGCGGGAGGGCCGTACAATGAGCAGTTCTTC.

This clone showed up just a few times. This chain joins TRBV7-9 and TRBJ1-6, with no clear D. V shed 1 base and J shed 7 bases, with 2 bases lying between them. Germline values: CDR1 SEHNR, CDR2 FQNEAQ (reference sequence). The CDR3 runs 12 residues. This chain's CDR3 is CASSLGNSPLHF. The CDR3 coding sequence is TGTGCCAGCAGCTTAGGAAATTCACCCCTCCACTTT.

The V gene is TRBV6-1, the J gene TRBJ2-7; no reliable D call. This CDR3 has 14 amino acids. V was shortened by 2 bases and J by 4 bases, with 12 bases between the two germline ends. The germline V gene has CDR1 MNHNS and CDR2 SASEGT. The CDR3 bases are TGTGCCAGCAGTGAAAATCCTACCGATTACGAGCAGTACTTC. Translated: CASSENPTDYEQYF.

This chain links TRBV6-5 with TRBJ2-7, with 9 bases identical to TRBD1. CDR1 and CDR2 (germline): MNHEY, SVGAGI. Trimming took 5 bases from V and 2 from J; bases not matched to a gene: 1. The CDR3 consists of 13 residues. CDR3 protein: CASSGTGTYEQYF. CDR3 sequence (DNA): TGTGCCAGCAGTGGGACAGGGACCTACGAGCAGTACTTC.

The J gene is TRBJ1-1, the V gene TRBV5-1, with a weak D call TRBD1 (5 bases). The germline V gene encodes CDR1 SGHRS and CDR2 YFSETQ. The CDR3 covers 16 residues. With 0 bases removed from V and 4 bases from J, the gap between germline ends came to 16 bases. This CDR3 reads CASSLDRGLWSTEAFF. For the CDR3, the DNA is TGCGCCAGCAGCTTGGATCGGGGCTTATGGAGCACTGAAGCTTTCTTT.

The chain links TRBV15 to TRBJ1-1; D possibly corresponds to TRBD1 (5 bases). Trimming stripped 0 bases from V and 5 bases from J, with 10 bases between. The CDR3 contains 14 residues. Germline V gene sequence: CDR1 LNHNV, CDR2 YYDKDF (reference sequence). Written as DNA, the CDR3 is TGTGCCACCAGCAGAGAAGGGGCGCGGACTGAAGCTTTCTTT. It is translated as CATSREGARTEAFF. Drawing the rest from reference TRBV15 and TRBJ1-1, the complete variable domain is DAMVIQNPRYQVTQFGKPVTLSCSQTLNHNVMYWYQQKSSQAPKLLFHYYDKDFNNEADTPDNFQSRRPNTSFCFLDIRSPGLGDTAMYLCATSREGARTEAFFGQGTRLTVV.

The chain recombines TRBV9 with TRBJ2-5; 9 positions agree with TRBD1. Unmatched junction bases numbered 3, after V lost 4 bases and J lost 5 bases. CDR3 length: 13 amino acids. Germline-derived CDR1 and CDR2 are SGDLS and YYNGEE. CDR3 residues: CASSLGQGETQYF. CDR3 sequence (DNA): TGTGCCAGCAGCCTCGGACAGGGGGAGACCCAGTACTTC.

For the CDR3, the DNA is TGTGCCAGCAGCCCAGTAACAGATACGCAGTATTTT. Its translation is CASSPVTDTQYF. The chain combines TRBV11-3 with TRBJ2-3; D is undetermined. The germline V gene encodes CDR1 SGHNT and CDR2 YENEEA. Trimming took 5 bases from V and 3 from J, leaving 6 bases between them. CDR3 length: 12 residues.

The chain carries TRBV10-1 and TRBJ2-5; no clear D. The germline V and J ends were trimmed by 8 bases and 2 bases, with 3 bases remaining between them. CDR3 length: 10 residues. Germline values: CDR1 WNHNN, CDR2 SYGVQD (reference sequence). CDR3 protein: CASLQETQYF. CDR3 DNA sequence: TGCGCCAGCCTACAAGAGACCCAGTACTTC.

This clone has more than one count but fewer than ten. The V gene is TRBV30, the J gene TRBJ2-7; 10 bases are a match to TRBD1. J gave up 4 bases and V 3 bases, and 6 bases lay outside the gene matches. This CDR3 region has 14 residues. Germline-derived CDR1 and CDR2 are GTSNPN and SVGIG (reference sequence). DNA of the CDR3: TGTGCCTGGAGAGGACAGGGGGGAACGTACGAGCAGTACTTC. It encodes CAWRGQGGTYEQYF.

This sequence joins TRBV28 and TRBJ2-5; D is unresolved. Germline CDR1 and CDR2: MDHEN and SYDVKM. Trimming shortened V by 1 base and J by 4 bases, and 10 bases separated the two germline ends. This CDR3 region has 14 residues. CDR3 sequence reads: CASSLFPAVETQYF. Written as DNA, the CDR3 is TGTGCCAGCAGTTTATTTCCGGCAGTAGAGACCCAGTACTTC.